This TCR beta chain is drawn from a study of cytomegalovirus exposure and HLA in healthy donors. 60 Vbeta and 13 Jbeta primers were used in PCR. This table comes from immunoSEQ multiplex PCR, and its TCRdb copy is limited to in-frame clones, with some not included. The table includes 180,000 or so clones, just over 70% detected once. Study-level findings and limits: Reports state that TCR beta sequences accurately predicted most subjects' HLA-A and HLA-B alleles.

Healthy donors of bone marrow made up the group. As for this clone: Its target is not known.

The sequence came from a human donor in good health. Sequenced input: PBMCs.

CDR3: CASTLDSSGNTIYF. The CDR3 region has the DNA TGCGCCAGCACCCTGGACAGTTCTGGAAACACCATATATTTT. The V and J genes are TRBV5-1 and TRBJ1-3; D perhaps matches TRBD1 (6 bases). There are 14 residues in the CDR3. V was cut by 6 bases and J by 1 base, with 11 bases left in between. Germline assignment: CDR1 SGHRS and CDR2 YFSETQ. The full variable domain, completed using reference TRBV5-1 and TRBJ1-3, is KAGVTQTPRYLIKTRGQQVTLSCSPISGHRSVSWYQQTPGQGLQFLFEYFSETQRNKGNFPGRFSGRQFSNSRSEMNVSTLELGDSALYLCASTLDSSGNTIYFGEGSWLTVV.